Each of the 17 T cell receptor beta chains below was sequenced from the same sample in a study of T-cell reconstitution after alpha-beta-depleted transplantation in children (dated by TCRdb to 2016 to 2017). The sample's time point label is to be understood as: day 60 (about 2 months) after transplantation. The sample's treatment or condition, from its label and the paper: allogeneic hematopoietic cell transplantation with graft depleted of TCRalphabeta T cells and CD19 B cells. Library prep was done by PCR. The instrument given in TCRdb is Illumina HiSeq 2500. To normalize quantification of the TCRbeta repertoire, the TCR libraries were built with molecular barcoding that relied on unique molecular identifiers. TCRdb redid the processing of the public reads, applying fastp at Q25 and MiXCR, and retained in-frame beta chains. Each record represents a unique CDR3 protein, reported with the most common genes and DNA among its rows. This sample is represented by around 52,000 distinct CDR3 sequences; about 5.7% of them were singletons. Together, the top ten hold about 33% of the sample.

The material sequenced was PBMCs, mostly from graft donor cells, taken 60 days after TCRalphabeta/CD19-depleted stem cell transplant. All receptors come from a female patient aged 2 to 10 who had a stem cell transplant for aplastic anemia, so the T cells may come from the graft donor.

Points on this clonotype: A much more abundant neighbour one base away suggests this may be a read error. The chain links TRBV12-3 or TRBV12-4 to TRBJ1-5; the D is unclear. The V gene lost 9 bases and the J gene lost 0 bases, with 24 bases spanning the gap. The CDR3 spans 18 residues. The CDR3 spells CARFLIGRAVNSNQPQHF. In DNA, the CDR3 is TGTGCCAGATTTCTAATTGGGAGGGCAGTTAATAGCAATCAGCCCCAGCATTTT.

V is TRBV3-1 and J is TRBJ2-1; D may correspond to TRBD1 or TRBD2 (5 bases each). V lost 8 bases to trimming and J lost 0 bases, with 11 bases between them. Germline CDR1 and CDR2: LGHDT and YNNKEL (reference sequence). This CDR3 has 14 amino acids. The CDR3 DNA follows: TGTGCCAGCCGGGGCCCTAGCTCCTACAATGAGCAGTTCTTC. The encoded protein is CASRGPSSYNEQFF.

This clonotype was recorded many times. The chain uses TRBV29-1 and TRBJ2-5; no clear D gene. Germline CDR1 SQVTM, CDR2 ANQGSEA. This CDR3 comprises 11 residues. The germline V and J ends were trimmed by 0 bases and 7 bases, with 6 bases remaining between them. The CDR3 reads CSVEDRVTQYF. CDR3 DNA sequence: TGCAGCGTTGAAGATCGGGTGACCCAGTACTTC.

This clonotype was seen a few times. The rearrangement joins TRBV5-1 to TRBJ2-6; D gene ambiguous. V lost 1 base and J 4 bases, leaving 6 bases between the germline ends. There are 14 residues in the CDR3. The germline V gene encodes CDR1 SGHRS and CDR2 YFSETQ. The CDR3 region has the DNA TGCGCCAGCAGCTTGAGGGCAGGGGCCAACGTCCTGACTTTC. This translates into CASSLRAGANVLTF.

This clonotype was seen at least ten times. This chain links TRBV11-2 with TRBJ2-4; TRBD2 agrees at 15 bases. The germline V gene encodes CDR1 SGHAT and CDR2 FQNNGV. The V and J ends lost 4 bases and 6 bases, in that order; junction bases with no gene match: 4. The CDR3 runs 16 residues. This chain's CDR3 is CASSWTSGGEVNIQYF. The CDR3 nucleotides read TGTGCCAGCAGCTGGACTAGCGGGGGGGAAGTAAACATTCAGTACTTC.

V gene TRBV6-6 combines with J gene TRBJ2-7, with 8 bases lining up with TRBD1. Germline CDR1 MNHNY, CDR2 SVGAGI (reference sequence). This CDR3 has 13 amino acids. The V and J ends lost 5 bases and 6 bases, in that order; junction bases with no gene match: 6. The DNA for the CDR3 is TGTGCCAGCAGTACCGACAGGGGAGGCGAGCAGTACTTC. Its protein product is CASSTDRGGEQYF.

This clonotype came up many times. The rearrangement uses TRBV6-5 and TRBJ1-2; a possible D gene is TRBD1 (6 bases). The CDR3 totals 14 residues. Trimming cost V 5 bases and J 2 bases, with 12 bases left between them. Germline assignment: CDR1 MNHEY and CDR2 SVGAGI. The CDR3 here is CASSRQGSNYGYTF. The CDR3 coding sequence is TGTGCCAGCAGTAGGCAGGGGTCGAACTATGGCTACACCTTC.

This clonotype was counted ten times or more. The chain links TRBV20-1 to TRBJ2-1, with TRBD2 matching over 8 bases. Trimming at V came to 3 bases and at J to 8 bases, leaving 9 bases not matched to a gene. The CDR3 contains 14 residues. Germline V gene lookup returns CDR1 DFQATT and CDR2 SNEGSKA (reference sequence). This CDR3 is CSASSRGVRDEQFF. CDR3 DNA: TGCAGTGCTAGTTCGCGGGGGGTAAGGGATGAGCAGTTCTTC.

The chain couples TRBV3-1 to TRBJ2-2, with D perhaps matching TRBD1 (5 bases). The V end was cut by 3 bases, the J end by 6 bases, with 8 bases between. Germline V gene data show CDR1 as LGHDT and CDR2 as YNNKEL (reference sequence). This CDR3 contains 13 residues. CDR3 sequence reads: CASSHLGAGELFF. The CDR3 nucleotides read TGTGCCAGCAGCCATTTAGGGGCCGGGGAGCTGTTTTTT. Supplemented by reference TRBV3-1 and TRBJ2-2, the full variable domain reads DTAVSQTPKYLVTQMGNDKSIKCEQNLGHDTMYWYKQDSKKFLKIMFSYNNKELIINETVPNRFSPKSPDKAHLNLHINSLELGDSAVYFCASSHLGAGELFFGEGSRLTVL.

This clonotype was picked up many times. The gene calls are TRBV5-8 and TRBJ2-2, with TRBD1 matching over 9 bases. The CDR3 totals 16 residues. Per the germline V gene, CDR1 is SGHTS and CDR2 is YDEGEE. With V trimmed by 3 bases and J by 2 bases, 5 bases remained unmatched. The CDR3 nucleotides read TGTGCCAGCAGCTCGACAGGGGGTTATAACACCGGGGAGCTGTTTTTT. Translated, it gives CASSSTGGYNTGELFF.

This clonotype was counted many times. V usage is TRBV6-5 and J usage is TRBJ2-1, with D possibly TRBD2 on 5 matching bases. This CDR3 region has 13 residues. Trimming removed 8 bases at V and 7 bases at J, with 15 bases between. Germline V CDR1 and CDR2: MNHEY, SVGAGI. CDR3 DNA: TGTGCCAGCCGTCCCGGGCCGGGGAATGAGCAGTTCTTC. Amino acids: CASRPGPGNEQFF.

This clonotype showed up just a few times. The chain uses TRBV7-8 and TRBJ1-6, with D perhaps matching TRBD1 (6 bases). This CDR3 has 14 amino acids. Germline CDR1 is SGHVS and CDR2 is FQNEAQ. Between the trimmed V and J ends, which lost 1 base and 14 bases, there was a span of 15 bases. The CDR3 nucleotides are TGTGCCAGCAGCTTAGGGCAGGGGCCCTCGGCCCTCCACTTT. As protein: CASSLGQGPSALHF.

This clonotype was found many times. The chain has TRBV6-1 and TRBJ1-5; 7 nucleotides agree with TRBD1. This CDR3 region has 14 residues. V dropped 5 bases and J dropped 4; count of bases not matched to a gene: 5. Germline V gives CDR1 MNHNS, CDR2 SASEGT. CDR3 DNA: TGTGCCAGCAGTCAGGGGGTGAGTAATCAGCCCCAGCATTTT. This translates into CASSQGVSNQPQHF.

Ten or more counts support this clonotype. The chain employs TRBV5-6 and TRBJ2-1, with unresolved D. CDR3 size: 16 residues. Germline CDR1 reads SGHDT; CDR2 reads YYEEEE. V was clipped by 0 bases and J by 6 bases, with 16 bases between them. Here the CDR3 DNA reads TGTGCCAGCAGCTTGGCCTTGGCTACCGACCTCAATGAGCAGTTCTTC. Translation gives CASSLALATDLNEQFF.

This clonotype was observed at least ten times. The chain links TRBV7-9 to TRBJ2-5, with D hard to call. The V gene's germline CDR1 is SEHNR and CDR2 FQNEAQ (reference sequence). Trimming shortened V by 5 bases and J by 9 bases, and 19 bases separated the two germline ends. The CDR3 runs 14 residues. This chain's CDR3 is CASSERRAEKAQYF. CDR3 nucleotides: TGTGCCAGCAGCGAAAGGCGCGCCGAGAAGGCCCAGTACTTC.

The rearrangement uses TRBV5-6 and TRBJ2-7, with D possibly being TRBD2 (5 bases). Per the germline V gene, CDR1 is SGHDT and CDR2 is YYEEEE. This CDR3 spans 17 amino acids. Deletions cut 2 bases from V and 6 bases from J, with 24 bases between. CDR3 nucleotide sequence: TGTGCCAGCAGCTTCGAGGTTGCGGGTGTTGGAATCTTCGAGCAGTACTTC. Protein product: CASSFEVAGVGIFEQYF.

The J gene is TRBJ2-2, the V gene TRBV3-1; D remains unclear. V was cut by 2 bases and J by 0 bases, with 7 bases left in between. The CDR3 totals 15 residues. Germline V gives CDR1 LGHDT, CDR2 YNNKEL (reference sequence). CDR3 residues: CASSQLTSNTGELFF. CDR3 bases: TGTGCCAGCAGCCAATTGACCTCGAACACCGGGGAGCTGTTTTTT. Looking up the rest from reference TRBV3-1 and TRBJ2-2 gives the full variable domain: DTAVSQTPKYLVTQMGNDKSIKCEQNLGHDTMYWYKQDSKKFLKIMFSYNNKELIINETVPNRFSPKSPDKAHLNLHINSLELGDSAVYFCASSQLTSNTGELFFGEGSRLTVL.